This record looks at one TCR beta chain sequence and its context. Antigen specificity is unknown. The data are from a study of radiotherapy plus CTLA-4 blockade in lung cancer. Study-level findings and limits: Some TCR clones had been derived from tumors. These clones expanded in peripheral blood after radiotherapy plus ipilimumab.

The study gave focal radiation plus ipilimumab CTLA-4 blockade to patients with chemo-refractory metastatic non-small-cell lung cancer. Using immunoSEQ multiplex PCR, the repertoire was profiled, and TCRdb retains in-frame clones only, with some absent. The sample records 80,000 or so clones, about 80% being singletons. The sequences come from peripheral blood, collected from a patient treated with radiotherapy plus ipilimumab. The TCR was taken from a human donor with non-small cell lung cancer who had stable disease on radiotherapy plus ipilimumab.

CDR3 DNA: TGTGCCAGCTCACCAGGCGGGGGGGAACCCGGCTACACCTTC. Encoded protein: CASSPGGGEPGYTF. The rearrangement joins TRBV18 to TRBJ1-2, with TRBD1 as a possible D gene (5 bases). Germline lookup yields CDR1 KGHSH and CDR2 LQKENI. With 2 bases removed from V and 8 bases from J, the gap between germline ends came to 15 bases. The CDR3 is made up of 14 amino acids.